Below are 21 T cell receptor beta chains sequenced from a single sample in a study of T cell responses to AZD1222 COVID-19 vaccine. Using immunoSEQ multiplex PCR, the repertoire was profiled, and TCRdb retains in-frame clones only, with some absent. Here the sample spans roughly 200,000 clones, approximately 90% being singletons. The sequences come from peripheral blood, collected 28 days after the second AZD1222 dose. The receptor source for this set is an adult who received the AZD1222 COVID-19 vaccine.

The chain has TRBV29-1 and TRBJ1-5; D perhaps matches TRBD1 (5 bases). V dropped 6 bases and J dropped 1 base, with 10 bases sitting between them. The CDR3 runs 13 residues. Germline V gives CDR1 SQVTM, CDR2 ANQGSEA. This CDR3 reads CSVLTASNQPQHF. The CDR3 DNA is TGCAGCGTGCTGACAGCCAGCAATCAGCCCCAGCATTTT.

The chain combines TRBV7-2 with TRBJ1-2; D is possibly TRBD1 (5 bases). The CDR3 is made up of 14 amino acids. V was clipped by 4 bases and J by 5 bases, with 14 bases between them. Germline CDR1 reads SGHTA; CDR2 reads FQGNSA. This chain's CDR3 is CASSSRGTQYGYTF. The CDR3, as DNA: TGTGCCAGCAGCTCCCGCGGGACCCAGTATGGCTACACCTTC.

V usage is TRBV7-2 and J usage is TRBJ1-1; the D is unclear. The CDR3 runs 13 residues. The ends were cut back, 1 base at V and 0 bases at J, with 3 bases in the middle. Germline V gene data show CDR1 as SGHTA and CDR2 as FQGNSA. CDR3 sequence (DNA): TGTGCCAGCAGCTTAGTTATGAACACTGAAGCTTTCTTT. It yields the protein CASSLVMNTEAFF.

This sequence joins TRBV13 and TRBJ2-7, with TRBD2 identical over 7 bases. V was pared by 1 base and J by 11 bases, with 23 bases of the junction left unmatched. CDR1 and CDR2 (germline): PRHDT, FYEKMQ (reference sequence). The CDR3 sequence is 18 residues long. The CDR3 sequence: CASSLAWNRTRGFSGEYF. The CDR3 DNA reads TGTGCCAGCAGCTTAGCCTGGAATCGGACTAGGGGTTTTAGTGGAGAGTACTTC.

Concerning this clone itself: A junction end diverges from the germline sequence, so it may reflect a read error. The CDR3 is CASSSQQGPNEKLFF. The CDR3 DNA reads as TGTGCTAGCAGCTCACAACAGGGGCCTAATGAAAAACTGTTTTTT. The chain carries TRBV7-7 and TRBJ1-4, with 7 bases lining up with TRBD1. The CDR3 is 15 amino acids. The germline V gene has CDR1 SSHAT and CDR2 FNYEAQ (reference sequence).

J is TRBJ1-2 and V is TRBV28; D might be TRBD1 (5 bases). Germline V CDR1 and CDR2: MDHEN, SYDVKM. V lost 2 bases and J 4 bases, leaving 8 bases between the germline ends. The CDR3 consists of 13 residues. CDR3 DNA: TGTGCCAGCAGTTTAACAGGTGTCTATGGCTACACCTTC. It codes for CASSLTGVYGYTF.

The gene calls are TRBV28 and TRBJ2-1, with TRBD2 matching 8 bases. The CDR3 contains 17 residues. J was trimmed by 5 bases and V by 11 bases; bases with no gene match: 20. Germline lookup yields CDR1 MDHEN and CDR2 SYDVKM. The CDR3 nucleotides are TGTGCCGGATCATCGACCTCAGCGGGAGTATTGAACAATGAGCAGTTCTTC. This sequence encodes CAGSSTSAGVLNNEQFF.

The chain links TRBV10-3 to TRBJ2-7, with D uncertain. Germline lookup yields CDR1 ENHRY and CDR2 SYGVKD. The CDR3 spans 14 residues. The V end lost 7 bases, the J end lost 6 bases, and 19 bases lay between the germline ends. The CDR3 spells CAIMNTMVGVEQYF. CDR3 sequence (DNA): TGTGCCATCATGAACACCATGGTCGGAGTCGAGCAGTACTTC.

The gene calls are TRBV9 and TRBJ1-2; no definite D call. The CDR3 totals 13 residues. The V and J ends lost 8 bases and 4 bases respectively, with 15 bases between them. Germline V lookup: CDR1 SGDLS, CDR2 YYNGEE. CDR3 amino acids: CARREPGCYGYTF. The CDR3, as DNA: TGTGCCAGACGCGAGCCGGGGTGCTATGGCTACACCTTC.

V gene TRBV30 combines with J gene TRBJ2-1; D gene ambiguous. Looked up from germline, CDR1 is GTSNPN and CDR2 is SVGIG (reference sequence). The V and J ends lost 4 bases and 1 base respectively, with 8 bases between them. The CDR3 spans 13 residues. This CDR3 reads CAWTVDSYNEQFF. The CDR3 DNA reads TGTGCCTGGACAGTCGATTCCTACAATGAGCAGTTCTTC.

V and J are TRBV5-1 and TRBJ2-3; 8 bases match TRBD2. CDR1 and CDR2 (germline): SGHRS, YFSETQ. The CDR3 is made up of 16 amino acids. V shed 4 bases, J shed 2 bases, and the junction held 9 bases outside the gene matches. The CDR3 sequence: CASSPLAGLLTDTQYF. As DNA, the CDR3 is TGCGCCAGCAGCCCCTTAGCGGGACTACTCACAGATACGCAGTATTTT.

The V gene is TRBV19, the J gene TRBJ2-7; 7 nucleotides line up with TRBD1. The germline CDR1 and CDR2 sequences are LNHDA and SQIVND (reference sequence). This CDR3 comprises 15 residues. Germline trimming cut 3 bases from V and 5 bases from J; bases unmatched to any gene: 10. CDR3 in DNA: TGTGCCAGTAGTATTCTAGGGGGCCTCCGGGACGAGCAGTACTTC. Translation gives CASSILGGLRDEQYF.

The V and J genes are TRBV10-3 and TRBJ1-6; the D gene is possibly TRBD1 (6 bases). The length of the CDR3 is 15 residues. CDR1 is ENHRY, CDR2 SYGVKD, per germline. The ends were cut back, 2 bases at V and 10 bases at J, with 15 bases in the middle. As DNA, the CDR3 is TGTGCCATCAGTGAGCACGCGGGGGCAGGGTCACCCCTCCACTTT. This translates into CAISEHAGAGSPLHF.

V is TRBV5-8 and J is TRBJ2-7; D might be TRBD1 (6 bases). Per germline, CDR1 SGHTS and CDR2 YDEGEE. This CDR3 region has 14 residues. Trimming stripped 0 bases from V and 4 bases from J, with 11 bases between. The CDR3 region is CASSLAGRGYEQYF. CDR3 nucleotide sequence: TGTGCCAGCAGCTTGGCCGGCAGGGGATACGAGCAGTACTTC.

The chain has TRBV6-1 and TRBJ2-1; possible D gene TRBD2, 5 bases. Germline V lookup: CDR1 MNHNS, CDR2 SASEGT. Trimming stripped 2 bases from V and 2 bases from J, with 10 bases between. The CDR3 is 15 residues long. The CDR3 sequence: CASSERSGPYNEQFF. The CDR3 region has the DNA TGTGCCAGCAGTGAAAGGAGCGGCCCCTACAATGAGCAGTTCTTC.

The CDR3 DNA follows: TGTGCCAGCAGCACCAGAACAGGGCCGGCGGATGGCTACACCTTC. Translation: CASSTRTGPADGYTF. The chain is built from TRBV7-9 and TRBJ1-2, with D tentatively TRBD1 (6 bases). The CDR3 totals 15 residues. Trimming pared 5 bases from V and 6 bases from J, leaving 19 bases between. The germline V gene has CDR1 SEHNR and CDR2 FQNEAQ (reference sequence).

The V and J genes are TRBV6-5 and TRBJ2-7, with 9 bases fitting TRBD1. The V gene end was trimmed by 0 bases and the J gene end by 3 bases; junction bases not matched to a gene: 3. Germline V gene data show CDR1 as MNHEY and CDR2 as SVGAGI. There are 15 residues in the CDR3. CDR3 in DNA: TGTGCCAGCAGTTACTCGGGGACAGGGAACTACGAGCAGTACTTC. Translation gives CASSYSGTGNYEQYF.

DNA for the CDR3: TGTGCCAGCAGACTGGACTCGGCGGATAATTCACCCCTCCACTTT. It encodes CASRLDSADNSPLHF. The chain carries TRBV2 and TRBJ1-6; D is ambiguous. With 6 bases removed from V and 5 bases from J, the gap between germline ends came to 14 bases. CDR1 is SNHLY and CDR2 is FYNNEI in the germline V gene. The CDR3 extends over 15 amino acids.

The chain uses TRBV19 and TRBJ2-1; 9 nucleotides align to TRBD2. Germline loops: CDR1 LNHDA, CDR2 SQIVND (reference sequence). The trim removed 4 bases at V and 5 bases at J, leaving 6 bases unmatched. CDR3 size: 15 residues. For the CDR3, the DNA is TGTGCCAGTAGTAGGGGACTAGCCCCCCACAATGAGCAGTTCTTC. It is translated as CASSRGLAPHNEQFF.

J is TRBJ2-7 and V is TRBV19; TRBD2 aligns across 7 bases. The ends lost 6 bases at V and 3 bases at J; junction bases unmatched: 8. The CDR3 is 14 amino acids. Germline CDR1 is LNHDA and CDR2 is SQIVND (reference sequence). The CDR3 bases are TGTGCCAGTAGCCAAGCGGGGCTGAACTACGAGCAGTACTTC. It specifies CASSQAGLNYEQYF. Variable domain in full (rest from reference TRBV19 and TRBJ2-7): DGGITQSPKYLFRKEGQNVTLSCEQNLNHDAMYWYRQDPGQGLRLIYYSQIVNDFQKGDIAEGYSVSREKKESFPLTVTSAQKNPTAFYLCASSQAGLNYEQYFGPGTRLTVT.

The gene calls are TRBV5-1 and TRBJ2-3; D unresolved. CDR3 length: 14 amino acids. Germline CDR1 reads SGHRS; CDR2 reads YFSETQ. Trimming took off 4 bases at V and 6 bases at J, with 15 bases between the two ends. CDR3 DNA sequence: TGCGCCAGCAGCCTGGGATCCCCGCGGGATACGCAGTATTTT. Its translation: CASSLGSPRDTQYF.